These 8 T cell receptor beta chains were all obtained from the same sample, sequenced in a study of T cell repertoires in cytomegalovirus infection. One entry per CDR3 protein results from TCRdb running MiXCR on the reads. In the table there are 800,000 to 950,000 distinct CDR3 sequences, 30% to 35% of which are singletons. No cognate antigen is known for these TCRs. The material sequenced was cultured CD8+ T cells from PBMCs, taken from culture after CMV antigen stimulation. The receptors come from a human donor in good health (CMV status not recorded). Some clones in this sample may be carry-over from other donors' samples.

The chain employs TRBV19 and TRBJ1-5; 9 bases fit TRBD1. The CDR3 runs to 14 residues. The junction had 4 bases not matched to a gene; V was cut back by 7 bases and J by 3 bases. CDR1 is LNHDA and CDR2 is SQIVND in the germline V gene (reference sequence). CDR3: CASTDRGYNQPQHF. The CDR3 DNA is TGTGCCAGTACGGACAGGGGATACAATCAGCCCCAGCATTTT. The full variable domain, rest sourced from reference TRBV19 and TRBJ1-5, is DGGITQSPKYLFRKEGQNVTLSCEQNLNHDAMYWYRQDPGQGLRLIYYSQIVNDFQKGDIAEGYSVSREKKESFPLTVTSAQKNPTAFYLCASTDRGYNQPQHFGDGTRLSIL.

The rearrangement joins TRBV12-3 or TRBV12-4 to TRBJ1-2; the D gene is possibly TRBD1 (5 bases). V lost 0 bases, J lost 2 bases, and 13 bases lay in between. CDR3 length: 16 amino acids. Written as DNA, the CDR3 is TGTGCCAGCAGTTTAGCGATTAGGGGATTAAACTATGGCTACACCTTC. Translated: CASSLAIRGLNYGYTF.

This clonotype was picked up one time. The V and J genes are TRBV5-6 and TRBJ2-7, with 7 bases identical to TRBD1. V trimming: 3 bases; J trimming: 3 bases; junction bases outside the gene matches: 6. The CDR3 covers 14 residues. In germline, CDR1 is SGHDT, CDR2 YYEEEE. CDR3 nucleotides: TGTGCCAGCAGCTATTCAGACAGGGACTACGAGCAGTACTTC. Translating it yields CASSYSDRDYEQYF.

The chain joins TRBV19 to TRBJ1-2; possible D gene TRBD1, 6 bases. The V gene's germline CDR1 is LNHDA and CDR2 SQIVND (reference sequence). CDR3 length equals 14 residues. Deletions cut 3 bases from V and 2 bases from J, with 10 bases between. The CDR3 spells CASSMAGANYGYTF. The CDR3 DNA reads as TGTGCCAGTAGTATGGCAGGGGCGAACTATGGCTACACCTTC.

This chain joins TRBV7-9 and TRBJ1-6; 8 bases line up with TRBD1. The V and J ends lost 0 bases and 6 bases, in that order; junction bases with no gene match: 16. The CDR3 loop spans 20 amino acids. CDR1 SEHNR and CDR2 FQNEAQ come from the germline V gene (reference sequence). The CDR3 sequence is CASSLAPGQGIWNSNSPLHF. The CDR3 nucleotides read TGTGCCAGCAGCTTAGCTCCCGGACAGGGCATTTGGAATTCTAATTCACCCCTCCACTTT.

This clonotype has at least ten counts. The chain is built from TRBV27 and TRBJ1-6, with TRBD1 matching over 7 bases. This CDR3 comprises 16 residues. Germline values: CDR1 MNHEY, CDR2 SMNVEV (reference sequence). The V segment lost 6 bases and the J segment 12 bases; nucleotides outside the gene matches: 17. The CDR3 DNA reads as TGTGCCAGCAGCCTAGGGGCAGGGGGGTCCTTAGTACCCCTCCACTTT. It is translated as CASSLGAGGSLVPLHF.

This clonotype has just a few counts. The chain joins TRBV12-3 or TRBV12-4 to TRBJ2-2; unclear D gene. With 3 bases removed from V and 3 bases from J, the gap between germline ends came to 8 bases. The CDR3 runs to 14 residues. CDR3: CASSFPPDTGELFF. The CDR3 DNA sequence: TGTGCCAGCAGTTTCCCTCCGGACACCGGGGAGCTGTTTTTT.

This clonotype showed up many times. This rearrangement joins TRBV7-9 to TRBJ2-7; TRBD1 aligns across 8 bases. From germline, CDR1 is SEHNR and CDR2 FQNEAQ (reference sequence). V gave up 3 bases and J gave up 3 bases; unmatched junction bases: 4. The CDR3 spans 14 residues. CDR3 DNA sequence: TGTGCCAGCAGCTTCGGACAGGGTTTCTACGAGCAGTACGTC. Protein: CASSFGQGFYEQYV.